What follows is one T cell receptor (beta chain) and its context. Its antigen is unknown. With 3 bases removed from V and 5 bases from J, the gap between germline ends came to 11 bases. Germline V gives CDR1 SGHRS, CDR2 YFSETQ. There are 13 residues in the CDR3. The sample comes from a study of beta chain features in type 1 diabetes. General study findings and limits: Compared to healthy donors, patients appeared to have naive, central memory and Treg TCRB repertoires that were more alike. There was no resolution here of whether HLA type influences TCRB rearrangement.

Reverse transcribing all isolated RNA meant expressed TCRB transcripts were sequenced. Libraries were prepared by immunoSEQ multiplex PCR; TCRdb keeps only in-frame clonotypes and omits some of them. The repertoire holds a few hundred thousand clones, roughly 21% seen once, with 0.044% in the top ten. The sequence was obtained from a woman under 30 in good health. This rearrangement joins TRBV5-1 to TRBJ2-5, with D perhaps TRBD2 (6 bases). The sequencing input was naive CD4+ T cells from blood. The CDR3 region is CASSSGGMETQYF. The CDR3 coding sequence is TGCGCCAGCAGCTCCGGAGGGATGGAGACCCAGTACTTC.